Following are 18 T cell receptor beta chains from one sample sequenced in a study of T cell repertoires in aging, cancer and after chemotherapy. Peripheral blood genomic DNA, not sorted cells or RNA, was the template. Rearranged V-D-J TRB sequences were amplified with a mixed TRB-A/B primer pool. TCRdb fed the multiplex PCR reads into MiXCR, producing one record per CDR3 protein. The table includes 10,000 to 15,000 distinct CDR3 sequences, 35% detected once. The sample taken for sequencing was blood. The receptors were gathered from a human donor in good health. The donor label of this sample is uncertain.

J is TRBJ1-1 and V is TRBV6-5, with 7 positions matching TRBD1. The CDR3 has 15 residues. V was clipped by 4 bases and J by 3 bases; unmatched bases: 8. Germline V gives CDR1 MNHEY, CDR2 SVGAGI. CDR3 in amino acids: CASSFPGTVYTEAFF. The CDR3 DNA is TGTGCCAGCAGTTTCCCCGGGACAGTTTACACTGAAGCTTTCTTT.

This clonotype was seen a handful of times. The gene calls are TRBV30 and TRBJ2-7; TRBD1 matches at 7 bases. V was pared by 0 bases and J by 5 bases, with 13 bases of the junction left unmatched. Germline V CDR1 and CDR2: GTSNPN, SVGIG (reference sequence). The CDR3 contains 16 residues. The CDR3 sequence: CAWSVRRTGPSNEQYF. The CDR3 DNA sequence: TGTGCCTGGAGTGTACGTAGGACAGGCCCCTCGAACGAGCAGTACTTC.

V and J are TRBV18 and TRBJ2-1, with 11 nucleotides matching TRBD1. V gave up 6 bases and J gave up 6 bases; unmatched junction bases: 10. Germline assignment: CDR1 KGHSH and CDR2 LQKENI. This CDR3 has 16 residues. This CDR3 reads CASSPLWDRGFNEQFF. The CDR3, as DNA: TGTGCCAGCTCCCCGCTTTGGGACAGGGGGTTCAATGAGCAGTTCTTC.

The chain is built from TRBV6-1 and TRBJ1-5; unclear D gene. The CDR3 is 13 amino acids. Trimming shortened V by 7 bases and J by 1 base, and 8 bases separated the two germline ends. CDR1 and CDR2 from the germline V gene are MNHNS and SASEGT. The chain's CDR3 is CASTGYSNQPQHF. The CDR3 nucleotides are TGTGCCAGCACAGGTTACAGCAATCAGCCCCAGCATTTT.

This clonotype has just a few counts. The chain carries TRBV19 and TRBJ2-7, with D possibly TRBD2 on 6 matching bases. The V end was cut by 2 bases, the J end by 6 bases, with 14 bases between. Per the germline V gene, CDR1 is LNHDA and CDR2 is SQIVND (reference sequence). The CDR3 is made up of 14 amino acids. CDR3 residues: CASSIRTTRLEQYF. The CDR3, as DNA: TGTGCCAGTAGTATAAGGACTACCCGCCTCGAGCAGTACTTC. The full variable domain, its missing parts supplied by reference TRBV19 and TRBJ2-7, is DGGITQSPKYLFRKEGQNVTLSCEQNLNHDAMYWYRQDPGQGLRLIYYSQIVNDFQKGDIAEGYSVSREKKESFPLTVTSAQKNPTAFYLCASSIRTTRLEQYFGPGTRLTVT.

This clonotype was seen once. The chain joins TRBV18 to TRBJ2-7; D could derive from TRBD1 or TRBD2 (6 bases each). Germline V CDR1 and CDR2: KGHSH, LQKENI. The V end lost 3 bases, the J end lost 2 bases, and 17 bases lay between the germline ends. The CDR3 extends over 16 amino acids. CDR3 sequence reads: CASSPLGGNSPYEQYF. The CDR3 DNA sequence: TGTGCCAGCTCACCGCTCGGGGGCAACTCACCCTACGAGCAGTACTTC.

The chain employs TRBV18 and TRBJ1-1, with 8 bases identical to TRBD1. CDR1 and CDR2 from the germline V gene are KGHSH and LQKENI. With V trimmed by 3 bases and J by 8 bases, 2 bases remained unmatched. This CDR3 contains 12 residues. CDR3 loop: CASSPRQGEAFF. The CDR3 region has the DNA TGTGCCAGCTCACCTCGACAGGGGGAAGCTTTCTTT. Full variable domain (missing parts from reference TRBV18 and TRBJ1-1): NAGVMQNPRHLVRRRGQEARLRCSPMKGHSHVYWYRQLPEEGLKFMVYLQKENIIDESGMPKERFSAEFPKEGPSILRIQQVVRGDSAAYFCASSPRQGEAFFGQGTRLTVV.

This clonotype was counted between two and nine times. The chain couples TRBV18 to TRBJ2-7; D is unclear. This CDR3 is built from 13 residues. Trimming pared 1 base from V and 2 bases from J, leaving 6 bases between. Germline loops: CDR1 KGHSH, CDR2 LQKENI. CDR3: CASSPRSPYEQYF. CDR3 in DNA: TGTGCCAGCTCACCACGTAGCCCCTACGAGCAGTACTTC. The full variable domain, in which reference TRBV18 and TRBJ2-7 provide the parts outside the CDR3, is NAGVMQNPRHLVRRRGQEARLRCSPMKGHSHVYWYRQLPEEGLKFMVYLQKENIIDESGMPKERFSAEFPKEGPSILRIQQVVRGDSAAYFCASSPRSPYEQYFGPGTRLTVT.

The chain carries TRBV27 and TRBJ2-4; D unresolved. CDR1 and CDR2 from the germline V gene are MNHEY and SMNVEV (reference sequence). The CDR3 loop spans 12 amino acids. V lost 6 bases and J 6 bases, leaving 9 bases between the germline ends. CDR3 region: CASSRTGNIQYF. CDR3 bases: TGTGCCAGCAGCCGGACGGGAAACATTCAGTACTTC.

This chain connects TRBV27 to TRBJ2-7; D is unclear. The germline CDR1 and CDR2 sequences are MNHEY and SMNVEV (reference sequence). Trimming took off 9 bases at V and 6 bases at J, with 12 bases between the two ends. The CDR3 is made up of 11 amino acids. CDR3 nucleotide sequence: TGTGCCAGTAAGGGTCGGTCCGAGCAGTACTTC. Translated, it gives CASKGRSEQYF.

This clonotype was seen only a few times. This chain joins TRBV13 and TRBJ2-2; D perhaps matches TRBD2 (5 bases). Germline loops: CDR1 PRHDT, CDR2 FYEKMQ (reference sequence). CDR3 size: 15 residues. V lost 5 bases and J 8 bases, leaving 18 bases between the germline ends. The CDR3 here is CASSPPTGSWGELFF. DNA of the CDR3: TGTGCCAGCAGCCCACCTACGGGAAGTTGGGGGGAGCTGTTTTTT.

The chain combines TRBV29-1 with TRBJ2-7; 9 nucleotides match TRBD1. V gave up 7 bases and J gave up 2 bases; unmatched junction bases: 9. CDR1 and CDR2 (germline): SQVTM, ANQGSEA. This CDR3 comprises 14 residues. The CDR3 loop is CSATGTGLTYEQYF. The CDR3 DNA is TGCAGCGCGACCGGGACAGGGCTTACCTACGAGCAGTACTTC.

This clonotype is classed as medium-sized. The DNA for the CDR3 is TGTGCCAGCATGATGACAGGGACGAACACCGGGGAGCTGTTTTTT. This sequence encodes CASMMTGTNTGELFF. The chain is built from TRBV6-1 and TRBJ2-2; 7 nucleotides match TRBD1. Trimming at V came to 7 bases and at J to 0 bases, leaving 5 bases not matched to a gene. The germline V gene encodes CDR1 MNHNS and CDR2 SASEGT. The length of the CDR3 is 15 residues.

V and J are TRBV27 and TRBJ2-7; D possibly matches TRBD1 or TRBD2 (5 bases each). V dropped 3 bases and J dropped 6 bases, with 15 bases sitting between them. The CDR3 has 14 residues. Looked up from germline, CDR1 is MNHEY and CDR2 is SMNVEV (reference sequence). The CDR3 region has the DNA TGTGCCAGCAGTTTTGGGGGATCAACGGGCGAGCAGTACTTC. Translation gives CASSFGGSTGEQYF.

Regarding this clonotype: An end of the junction differs from the germline gene, which may be a read error. The chain combines TRBV11-3 with TRBJ1-3; D is uncertain. Germline V CDR1 and CDR2: SGHNT, YENEEA. The CDR3 length is 14 residues. DNA for the CDR3: TGTGCCAGCAGCCCTGGGAGGCCTGGAAACACCTTATATTTT. Its protein product is CASSPGRPGNTLYF.

The DNA of the CDR3 is TGTGCCAGCAGCTCCGGGTCAGGACTAGCTGGTAAGCAGTTCTTC. Its protein product is CASSSGSGLAGKQFF. The V call is TRBV6-5, the J call TRBJ2-1; 8 nucleotides line up with TRBD2. V was pared by 6 bases and J by 11 bases, with 15 bases of the junction left unmatched. Germline V gives CDR1 MNHEY, CDR2 SVGAGI. The CDR3 runs 15 residues.

The chain uses TRBV6-5 and TRBJ2-2; 12 bases align to TRBD1. This CDR3 has 16 residues. Germline-derived CDR1 and CDR2 are MNHEY and SVGAGI. The junction had 7 bases not matched to a gene; V was cut back by 7 bases and J by 4 bases. This CDR3 is CASKRGTGGPTGELFF. The DNA for the CDR3 is TGTGCCAGCAAACGCGGGACAGGGGGCCCCACCGGGGAGCTGTTTTTT.

The DNA for the CDR3 is TGTGCCAGCAGCTTAGGGTTGGCGCGCTCCTACGAGCAGTACTTC. As protein: CASSLGLARSYEQYF. The V call is TRBV7-2, the J call TRBJ2-7; D gene uncertain. V shed 1 base and J shed 0 bases, with 10 bases lying between them. The CDR3 sequence is 15 residues long. Germline V CDR1 and CDR2: SGHTA, FQGNSA.